These 4 T cell receptor beta chains share one sample of origin, sequenced in a study of shared clonotypes between healthy human individuals. Profiled with immunoSEQ multiplex PCR; TCRdb holds only in-frame clones, not every one. Of about 1.5 million clones in the sample, about 98% were seen once. The sequenced sample consisted of naive CD4+ T cells sorted from blood. Described subset: CD45RA+ positively selected. The source of these receptors is a man aged 25 to 40 in good health.

This chain connects TRBV6-5 to TRBJ1-5; unclear D gene. This CDR3 contains 14 residues. V was clipped by 0 bases and J by 5 bases, with 8 bases between them. CDR1 is MNHEY, CDR2 SVGAGI, per germline. This CDR3 is CASSYSPGDQPQHF. As DNA, the CDR3 is TGTGCCAGCAGTTACTCGCCCGGGGATCAGCCCCAGCATTTT.

This clone was seen just once. The chain recombines TRBV11-2 with TRBJ2-5; 8 nucleotides match TRBD2. The last part of the DNA fits TRBJ2-7 better; the J call may be wrong. CDR3 size: 15 residues. Germline CDR1 SGHAT, CDR2 FQNNGV. CDR3 sequence: CASRISGRGAYEQYF. The CDR3 DNA reads as TGTGCCAGCAGGATAAGCGGGAGAGGGGCCTACGAGCAGTACTTC.

CDR3 residues: CASTVQGAAYEQYF. CDR3 DNA sequence: TGTGCCAGCACTGTCCAGGGGGCCGCCTACGAGCAGTACTTC. J is TRBJ2-7 and V is TRBV6-1, with 8 nucleotides matching TRBD1. The CDR3 is 14 residues long. Germline trimming cut 7 bases from V and 2 bases from J; bases unmatched to any gene: 7. CDR1 is MNHNS and CDR2 is SASEGT in the germline V gene.

The chain has TRBV18 and TRBJ1-5; TRBD1 agrees at 7 bases. V trimming: 3 bases; J trimming: 3 bases; junction bases outside the gene matches: 8. CDR1 is KGHSH and CDR2 is LQKENI in the germline V gene. The length of the CDR3 is 16 residues. CDR3 region: CASSPGRTGLNQPQHF. CDR3 coding DNA: TGTGCCAGCTCACCGGGGCGGACAGGCCTCAATCAGCCCCAGCATTTT. The complete variable domain, with remaining parts taken from reference TRBV18 and TRBJ1-5, reads NAGVMQNPRHLVRRRGQEARLRCSPMKGHSHVYWYRQLPEEGLKFMVYLQKENIIDESGMPKERFSAEFPKEGPSILRIQQVVRGDSAAYFCASSPGRTGLNQPQHFGDGTRLSIL.